This TCR beta chain was documented in a study of blood T cell repertoires in COVID-19. Overall study: Sample material is recorded as cDNA or gDNA derived from T cells, B-cell-depleted T cells, or PBMCs.

Per the original data handling: Nucleated cell counts were estimated from reference gene primer amplification. Libraries were prepared by immunoSEQ multiplex PCR; TCRdb keeps only in-frame clonotypes and omits some of them. That table supplies the V and J calls and clone size; D and trimming were determined from the DNA. The repertoire holds some 200,000 clones, with less than 95% as singletons. Trimming cost V 1 base and J 3 bases, with 13 bases left between them. CDR1 SGHKS and CDR2 YYEKEE come from the germline V gene (reference sequence). This CDR3 comprises 15 residues. The sequenced material came from peripheral blood. This sequence joins TRBV5-5 and TRBJ1-2, with a possible D match to TRBD1 (5 bases). This receptor was taken from a man aged 25-45 years with COVID-19, enrolled during active disease. The CDR3 loop reads CASSLRGTDHYGYTF. The CDR3 DNA sequence: TGTGCCAGCAGCTTGCGGGGGACGGACCACTATGGCTACACCTTC.